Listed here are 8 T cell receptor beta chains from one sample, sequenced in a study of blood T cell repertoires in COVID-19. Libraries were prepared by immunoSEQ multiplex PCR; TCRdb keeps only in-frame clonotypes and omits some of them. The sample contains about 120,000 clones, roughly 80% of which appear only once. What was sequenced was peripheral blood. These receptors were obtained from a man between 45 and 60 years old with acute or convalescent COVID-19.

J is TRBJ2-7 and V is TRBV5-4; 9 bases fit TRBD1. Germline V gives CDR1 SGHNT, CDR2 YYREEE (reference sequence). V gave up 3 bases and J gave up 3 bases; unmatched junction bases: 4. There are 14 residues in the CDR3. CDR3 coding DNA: TGTGCCAGCAGCTCGGGACAGGGTAGCTACGAGCAGTACTTC. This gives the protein CASSSGQGSYEQYF.

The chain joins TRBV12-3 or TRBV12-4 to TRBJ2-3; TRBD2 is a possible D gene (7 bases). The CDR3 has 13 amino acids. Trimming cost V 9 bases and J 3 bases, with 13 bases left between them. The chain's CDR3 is CASRGGTTDTQYF. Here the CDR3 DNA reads TGTGCCAGTAGGGGGGGGACAACAGATACGCAGTATTTT.

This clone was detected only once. The CDR3 region is CASSFLYEQYF. The CDR3 DNA reads TGTGCCAGCAGTTTCCTCTACGAGCAGTACTTC. The chain recombines TRBV28 with TRBJ2-7, with unresolved D. The CDR3 extends over 11 amino acids. Per the germline V gene, CDR1 is MDHEN and CDR2 is SYDVKM. The V end lost 3 bases, the J end lost 3 bases, and 3 bases lay between the germline ends. The whole variable domain, remainder taken from reference TRBV28 and TRBJ2-7, is DVKVTQSSRYLVKRTGEKVFLECVQDMDHENMFWYRQDPGLGLRLIYFSYDVKMKEKGDIPEGYSVSREKKERFSLILESASTNQTSMYLCASSFLYEQYFGPGTRLTVT.

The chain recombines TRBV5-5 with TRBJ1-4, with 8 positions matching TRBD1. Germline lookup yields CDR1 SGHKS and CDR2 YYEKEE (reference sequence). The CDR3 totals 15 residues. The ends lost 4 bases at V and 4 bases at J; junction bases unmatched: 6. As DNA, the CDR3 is TGTGCCAGCAGCCCAGGGGGCGGCGGTAATGAAAAACTGTTTTTT. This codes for CASSPGGGGNEKLFF.

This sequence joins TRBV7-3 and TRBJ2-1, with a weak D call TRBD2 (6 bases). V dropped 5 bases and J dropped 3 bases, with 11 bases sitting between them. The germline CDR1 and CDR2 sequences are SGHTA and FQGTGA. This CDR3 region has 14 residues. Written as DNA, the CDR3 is TGTGCCAGCAGCCCGGGACTCGGCTACAATGAGCAGTTCTTC. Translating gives CASSPGLGYNEQFF.

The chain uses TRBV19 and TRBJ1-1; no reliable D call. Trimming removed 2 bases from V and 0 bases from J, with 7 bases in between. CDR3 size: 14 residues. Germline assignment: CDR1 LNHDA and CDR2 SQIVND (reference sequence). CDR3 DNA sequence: TGTGCCAGTAGTATAAGAGTTTTGAACACTGAAGCTTTCTTT. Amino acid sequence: CASSIRVLNTEAFF.

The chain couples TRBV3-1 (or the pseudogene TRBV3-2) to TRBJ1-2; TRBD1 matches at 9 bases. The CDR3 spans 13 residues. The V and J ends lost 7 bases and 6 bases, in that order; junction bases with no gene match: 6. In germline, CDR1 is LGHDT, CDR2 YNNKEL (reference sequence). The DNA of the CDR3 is TGTGCCAGCAAAGCACAGGGGGCTGATGGCTACACCTTC. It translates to CASKAQGADGYTF.

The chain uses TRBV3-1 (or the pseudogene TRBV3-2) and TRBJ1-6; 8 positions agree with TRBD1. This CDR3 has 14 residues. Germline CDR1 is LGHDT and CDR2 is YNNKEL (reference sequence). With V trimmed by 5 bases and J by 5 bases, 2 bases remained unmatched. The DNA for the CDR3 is TGTGCCAGCAGCGCACAGGGGGATAATTCACCCCTCCACTTT. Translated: CASSAQGDNSPLHF.